The 30 T cell receptor beta chains given below trace back to one sample, sequenced in a study of blood T cell repertoires in COVID-19 (dated by TCRdb to the early 2020s). Libraries were built with the immunoSEQ multiplex PCR assay. This is the immuneACCESS table as TCRdb keeps it, with only in-frame sequences that have V and J called. A part of the clones is gone; compared with another copy, unresolved V genes explain less than half, and the rest is unexplained. In this sample the table shows tens of thousands of clones, roughly nine tenths of which occur a single time. The ten largest clones take up around 1.3% of the sample. The sample comprised peripheral blood. The source is a man in his 60s with acute or convalescent COVID-19.

The chain combines TRBV27 with TRBJ1-5; D is uncertain. Germline V gives CDR1 MNHEY, CDR2 SMNVEV (reference sequence). The CDR3 covers 13 residues. V was trimmed by 2 bases and J by 6 bases, leaving 8 bases between them. The CDR3 loop reads CASSLGRSQPQHF. CDR3 DNA: TGTGCCAGCAGTTTAGGTCGCAGTCAGCCCCAGCATTTT.

The gene calls are TRBV7-9 and TRBJ1-6; 9 nucleotides align to TRBD1. The CDR3 is 17 residues long. With V trimmed by 5 bases and J by 5 bases, 10 bases remained unmatched. Germline V CDR1 and CDR2: SEHNR, FQNEAQ (reference sequence). The CDR3 coding sequence is TGTGCCAGCAGCACCCGGACAGGGGATGGGAATAATTCACCCCTCCACTTT. This gives the protein CASSTRTGDGNNSPLHF.

This clone has only one observation. The genes are TRBV9 and TRBJ1-1; TRBD1 is a possible D gene (5 bases). The V end was cut by 0 bases, the J end by 5 bases, with 14 bases between. There are 15 residues in the CDR3. Germline V gives CDR1 SGDLS, CDR2 YYNGEE. The CDR3 region is CASSVEGGKGTEAFF. In nucleotides, the CDR3 is TGTGCCAGCAGCGTAGAGGGCGGGAAGGGGACTGAAGCTTTCTTT.

This chain uses TRBV27 with TRBJ2-1; the match to TRBD1 covers 7 bases. The CDR3 is 15 residues long. V shed 6 bases and J 0 bases; nucleotides not matched to a gene: 5. Germline V CDR1 and CDR2: MNHEY, SMNVEV (reference sequence). The CDR3: CASRTDRLSYNEQFF. The DNA of the CDR3 is TGTGCCAGCAGAACGGACAGGCTCTCCTACAATGAGCAGTTCTTC.

The chain employs TRBV6-5 and TRBJ1-1; a weak D match, TRBD1 (5 bases). This CDR3 spans 13 amino acids. The germline CDR1 and CDR2 sequences are MNHEY and SVGAGI. The V and J ends lost 4 bases and 1 base respectively, with 7 bases between them. The CDR3: CASSSRENTEAFF. The CDR3 nucleotides are TGTGCCAGCAGTTCCAGGGAGAACACTGAAGCTTTCTTT.

The chain uses TRBV6-5 and TRBJ1-2; 7 bases match TRBD1. The CDR3 covers 15 residues. Germline assignment: CDR1 MNHEY and CDR2 SVGAGI. Losses at the gene ends were 0 bases for V and 4 bases for J; bases not matched to a gene: 5. CDR3 bases: TGTGCCAGCAGTTACTCGTCCCGGACAGGCTATGGCTACACCTTC. Amino acids: CASSYSSRTGYGYTF.

The rearrangement joins TRBV25-1 to TRBJ1-2; possible D gene TRBD1, 6 bases. Trimming took off 4 bases at V and 5 bases at J, with 8 bases between the two ends. The CDR3 totals 12 residues. Germline loops: CDR1 MGHDK, CDR2 SYGVNS. The CDR3 DNA reads TGTGCCAGCAGTGGGGACATTTATGGCTACACCTTC. Translation gives CASSGDIYGYTF.

This rearrangement joins TRBV10-3 to TRBJ2-3; 9 bases map to TRBD1. Germline V gives CDR1 ENHRY, CDR2 SYGVKD. V lost 6 bases and J lost 1; bases outside the gene matches: 5. The CDR3 is 15 residues long. The CDR3 loop is CAISADRGGTDTQYF. CDR3 coding DNA: TGTGCCATCAGCGCGGACAGGGGCGGCACAGATACGCAGTATTTT.

This clone has a handful of counts. This chain links TRBV10-3 with TRBJ2-3, with 10 bases lining up with TRBD1. The germline V gene has CDR1 ENHRY and CDR2 SYGVKD. There are 14 residues in the CDR3. The V segment lost 7 bases and the J segment 2 bases; nucleotides outside the gene matches: 3. CDR3 in amino acids: CAIKGQGLTDTQYF. CDR3 sequence (DNA): TGTGCCATCAAGGGACAGGGGCTCACAGATACGCAGTATTTT.

The rearrangement joins TRBV9 to TRBJ2-7; D perhaps matches TRBD2 (5 bases). Germline CDR1 reads SGDLS; CDR2 reads YYNGEE. Trimming took off 2 bases at V and 2 bases at J, with 11 bases between the two ends. There are 14 residues in the CDR3. The CDR3 DNA reads as TGTGCCAGCAGCGTCGGGGTCCTTCCCTACGAGCAGTACTTC. It is translated as CASSVGVLPYEQYF.

The CDR3 bases are TGTGCTAGTGGCCCCCGACAGGGGGTTGGCACTGAAGCTTTCTTT. Translated, it gives CASGPRQGVGTEAFF. The V and J genes are TRBV12-5 and TRBJ1-1, with 9 bases lining up with TRBD1. The CDR3 spans 15 residues. Germline assignment: CDR1 LGHNT and CDR2 FRNRAP. V was clipped by 6 bases and J by 4 bases; unmatched bases: 9.

This clone was picked up a small number of times. The chain uses TRBV30 and TRBJ1-5; D remains ambiguous. The length of the CDR3 is 15 residues. With 2 bases removed from V and 3 bases from J, the gap between germline ends came to 14 bases. CDR1 and CDR2 from the germline V gene are GTSNPN and SVGIG (reference sequence). CDR3 bases: TGTGCCTGGAGTCCGGGGTCGGGATACAATCAGCCCCAGCATTTT. This sequence encodes CAWSPGSGYNQPQHF.

The genes are TRBV4-1 and TRBJ1-4; D call uncertain. The CDR3 totals 14 residues. Germline V gives CDR1 MGHRA, CDR2 YSYEKL. Between the trimmed V and J ends, which lost 4 bases and 0 bases, there was a span of 6 bases. The CDR3 region has the DNA TGCGCCAGCAGCCCCTATACAACTAATGAAAAACTGTTTTTT. It codes for CASSPYTTNEKLFF.

This clone has just a few counts. The chain couples TRBV20-1 to TRBJ1-1; no clear D gene. The CDR3 extends over 9 amino acids. Germline V lookup: CDR1 DFQATT, CDR2 SNEGSKA (reference sequence). CDR3 DNA sequence: TGCAGGACGGGCACTGAAGCTTTCTTT. Translating gives CRTGTEAFF.

This chain links TRBV5-5 with TRBJ2-7; D perhaps matches TRBD2 (6 bases). CDR3 length equals 16 residues. Trimming cost V 3 bases and J 2 bases, with 18 bases left between them. In germline, CDR1 is SGHKS, CDR2 YYEKEE (reference sequence). CDR3 sequence reads: CASSWGWGLSPYEQYF. The CDR3 DNA sequence: TGTGCCAGCAGCTGGGGGTGGGGACTCTCACCCTACGAGCAGTACTTC.

CDR3 region: CASSLVTGSVPTQYF. The CDR3 nucleotides read TGCGCCAGCAGCTTGGTGACAGGGTCCGTCCCTACGCAGTATTTT. The V gene is TRBV5-1, the J gene TRBJ2-3; 7 positions match TRBD1. Germline V CDR1 and CDR2: SGHRS, YFSETQ. J gave up 8 bases and V 0 bases, and 9 bases lay outside the gene matches. There are 15 residues in the CDR3.

V gene TRBV6-1 combines with J gene TRBJ1-1; D not resolved. The CDR3 contains 11 residues. V lost 3 bases, J lost 6 bases, and 5 bases lay in between. Germline V gene data show CDR1 as MNHNS and CDR2 as SASEGT. In nucleotides, the CDR3 is TGTGCCAGCAGTGATCGAGCTGAAGCTTTCTTT. This sequence encodes CASSDRAEAFF.

The CDR3 here is CSVDGTGVEGAQYF. CDR3 in DNA: TGCAGCGTTGACGGGACAGGGGTCGAAGGGGCCCAGTACTTC. V is TRBV29-1 and J is TRBJ2-5; 10 bases map to TRBD1. V shed 3 bases and J 9 bases; nucleotides not matched to a gene: 10. The CDR3 has 14 amino acids. Germline lookup yields CDR1 SQVTM and CDR2 ANQGSEA.

The chain carries TRBV6-1 and TRBJ2-7, with 9 bases aligning to TRBD1. V was pared by 6 bases and J by 2 bases, with 5 bases of the junction left unmatched. The CDR3 is made up of 14 amino acids. The germline gives CDR1 MNHNS, CDR2 SASEGT. The chain's CDR3 is CASSQGQGTYEQYF. The CDR3 DNA follows: TGTGCCAGCAGCCAAGGACAGGGGACCTACGAGCAGTACTTC.

This rearrangement joins TRBV19 to TRBJ1-6, with D possibly being TRBD1 (6 bases). V lost 3 bases to trimming and J lost 6 bases, with 12 bases between them. Germline values: CDR1 LNHDA, CDR2 SQIVND (reference sequence). CDR3 size: 15 residues. The CDR3: CASSMAGVRNSPLHF. The CDR3 DNA sequence: TGTGCCAGTAGTATGGCAGGGGTCCGTAATTCACCCCTCCACTTT.

The chain uses TRBV5-1 and TRBJ1-3; D gene ambiguous. The germline V and J ends were trimmed by 0 bases and 0 bases, with 10 bases remaining between them. The CDR3 is 16 residues long. Germline V gene sequence: CDR1 SGHRS, CDR2 YFSETQ. The CDR3 DNA reads as TGCGCCAGCAGCTTGGCGCCCCGAGACTCTGGAAACACCATATATTTT. Residues: CASSLAPRDSGNTIYF. Together with reference TRBV5-1 and TRBJ1-3, the CDR3 gives the full variable domain: KAGVTQTPRYLIKTRGQQVTLSCSPISGHRSVSWYQQTPGQGLQFLFEYFSETQRNKGNFPGRFSGRQFSNSRSEMNVSTLELGDSALYLCASSLAPRDSGNTIYFGEGSWLTVV.

The genes are TRBV6-6 and TRBJ2-5, with unresolved D. Germline V lookup: CDR1 MNHNY, CDR2 SVGAGI (reference sequence). This CDR3 comprises 14 residues. The V gene lost 2 bases and the J gene lost 2 bases, with 9 bases spanning the gap. The CDR3 reads CASSYGPGQETQYF. The CDR3, as DNA: TGTGCCAGCAGTTACGGCCCAGGTCAAGAGACCCAGTACTTC.

This chain uses TRBV19 with TRBJ2-3; 8 bases align to TRBD2. CDR3 length: 15 amino acids. The V and J ends lost 5 bases and 6 bases, in that order; junction bases with no gene match: 10. Germline CDR1 and CDR2: LNHDA and SQIVND (reference sequence). The CDR3 sequence: CASSYIGGGQDTQYF. In nucleotides, the CDR3 is TGTGCCAGTAGTTATATCGGCGGGGGGCAGGATACGCAGTATTTT. Using reference TRBV19 and TRBJ2-3 for the parts outside the CDR3, the full variable domain is DGGITQSPKYLFRKEGQNVTLSCEQNLNHDAMYWYRQDPGQGLRLIYYSQIVNDFQKGDIAEGYSVSREKKESFPLTVTSAQKNPTAFYLCASSYIGGGQDTQYFGPGTRLTVL.

The chain joins TRBV10-3 to TRBJ1-1, with 12 bases aligning to TRBD1. V lost 6 bases and J lost 5; bases outside the gene matches: 4. The CDR3 is 14 residues long. Germline loops: CDR1 ENHRY, CDR2 SYGVKD. This CDR3 reads CAIRGTGGLTEAFF. CDR3 bases: TGTGCCATCAGGGGGACAGGGGGCCTAACTGAAGCTTTCTTT.

V is TRBV7-8 and J is TRBJ2-1; perhaps TRBD1 as D (7 bases). There are 16 residues in the CDR3. CDR1 is SGHVS, CDR2 FQNEAQ, per germline. V lost 5 bases and J lost 12, with 26 bases in between. This CDR3 reads CASSPGGRGVFEGQFF. CDR3 nucleotides: TGTGCCAGCAGCCCCGGGGGCAGGGGGGTCTTCGAAGGGCAGTTCTTC.

The chain uses TRBV7-9 and TRBJ2-1; D is perhaps TRBD2 (5 bases). This CDR3 is 15 amino acids long. The V end was cut by 4 bases, the J end by 4 bases, with 14 bases between. Germline lookup yields CDR1 SEHNR and CDR2 FQNEAQ (reference sequence). CDR3 residues: CASSSIYREYNEQFF. The CDR3 DNA follows: TGTGCCAGCAGCTCGATATATAGGGAGTACAATGAGCAGTTCTTC.

V and J are TRBV30 and TRBJ1-6; 9 nucleotides line up with TRBD1. The CDR3 length is 13 residues. Germline CDR1 and CDR2: GTSNPN and SVGIG (reference sequence). V was clipped by 5 bases and J by 10 bases; unmatched bases: 6. The CDR3 spells CAWWGTGKSPLHF. The CDR3 DNA follows: TGTGCCTGGTGGGGGACAGGGAAGTCACCCCTCCACTTT.

The genes are TRBV5-1 and TRBJ1-3; D is undetermined. Trimming left V 3 bases short and J 2 bases short, with 12 bases between. CDR1 SGHRS and CDR2 YFSETQ come from the germline V gene. CDR3 size: 15 residues. CDR3 coding DNA: TGCGCCAGCAGCTCGGGTCCTACTCCTGGAAACACCATATATTTT. This codes for CASSSGPTPGNTIYF.

This clone is labeled medium-sized. The J gene is TRBJ2-2, the V gene TRBV2; 7 bases agree with TRBD1. V trimming: 5 bases; J trimming: 1 base; junction bases outside the gene matches: 16. This CDR3 has 19 amino acids. Germline CDR1 reads SNHLY; CDR2 reads FYNNEI. CDR3 loop: CASSTGVTVYSENTGELFF. In nucleotides, the CDR3 is TGTGCCAGCAGTACAGGGGTCACTGTTTATTCAGAGAACACCGGGGAGCTGTTTTTT.

The rearrangement uses TRBV14 and TRBJ1-4; 7 bases are a match to TRBD1. Germline CDR1 is SGHDN and CDR2 is FVKESK. The CDR3 is 13 amino acids. Germline trimming cut 6 bases from V and 8 bases from J; bases unmatched to any gene: 6. The CDR3 here is CASSAGGREKLFF. CDR3 sequence (DNA): TGTGCCAGCAGTGCAGGGGGACGAGAAAAACTGTTTTTT.